Reported below is one T cell receptor (beta chain). The target antigen is unknown. Likely a read error: the CDR3 ends without its conserved phenylalanine or tryptophan. It is unclear where the CDR3 begins or ends on the DNA, so no DNA is shown, and the CDR3 is as TCRdb lists it. The sample originates from a study of tumor-infiltrating lymphocytes in primary liver carcinoma. Study results and caveats: The top-250-clone fraction was significantly higher in tumors than in blood (p = 0.039).

With about 470 ng total RNA as template and a constant-region primer, TCR beta cDNA was made. Three rounds of nested multiplex PCR with slightly modified ARM-PCR produced TCR beta libraries. A C-beta reverse primer was combined with TRBV1-TRBV30 forward primers in the first two PCR rounds, and each round had about 10 cycles. TCRdb re-called the multiplex PCR reads with MiXCR, one entry per CDR3 protein. The table lists 90,000 to 150,000 distinct CDR3 sequences, 50% to 65% of them singletons. Each 20-30 mg portion of unsorted bulk tissue served as the source for co-extraction of RNA and DNA. Primary liver carcinoma, confirmed by histopathology, was surgically resected. The germline V gene encodes CDR1 SGHAT and CDR2 FQNNGV. From its first to its last residue, the CDR3 has 16 amino acids.

Input material: liver tumor tissue from sampling region 1. The subset: tumor region T1, superior pole. The J gene is TRBJ2-3, the V gene TRBV11-2; TRBD1 is the table's D call and was not checked against the DNA. The TCR was taken from an older woman with primary liver carcinoma and hepatitis B virus infection. CDR3 sequence reads: CASSLARQAITDTRYS.